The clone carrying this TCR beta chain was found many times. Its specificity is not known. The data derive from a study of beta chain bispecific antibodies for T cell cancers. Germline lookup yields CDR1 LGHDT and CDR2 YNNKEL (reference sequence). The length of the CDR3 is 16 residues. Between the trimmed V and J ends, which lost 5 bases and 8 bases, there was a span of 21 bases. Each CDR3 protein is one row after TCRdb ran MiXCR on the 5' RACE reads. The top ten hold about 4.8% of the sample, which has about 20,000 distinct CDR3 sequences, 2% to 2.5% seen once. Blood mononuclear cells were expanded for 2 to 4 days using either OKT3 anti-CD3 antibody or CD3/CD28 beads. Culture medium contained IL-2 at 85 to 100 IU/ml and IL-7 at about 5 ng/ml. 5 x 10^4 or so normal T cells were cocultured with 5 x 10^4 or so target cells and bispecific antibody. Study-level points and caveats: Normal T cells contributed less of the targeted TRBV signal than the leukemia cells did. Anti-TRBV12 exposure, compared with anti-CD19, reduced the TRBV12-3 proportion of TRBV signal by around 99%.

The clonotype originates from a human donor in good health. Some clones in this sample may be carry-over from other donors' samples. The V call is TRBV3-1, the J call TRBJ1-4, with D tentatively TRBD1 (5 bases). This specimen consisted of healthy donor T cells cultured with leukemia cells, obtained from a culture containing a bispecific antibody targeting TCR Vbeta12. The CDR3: CASSDGRQIPGEKLFF. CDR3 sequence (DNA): TGTGCCAGCAGCGACGGCCGACAGATCCCTGGCGAAAAACTGTTTTTT.